Reported below is one T cell receptor beta chain. Per germline, CDR1 MGHRA and CDR2 YSYEKL. Trimming took 0 bases from V and 4 from J; bases not matched to a gene: 0. This CDR3 region has 15 residues. The sample originates from a study of T cell changes during pregnancy in multiple sclerosis. Only in-frame clones appear in the TCRdb table, and some are missing; sequencing was by immunoSEQ multiplex PCR. The sample shows about 98,000 clones, about 90% of them seen only once. The V call is TRBV4-1, the J call TRBJ2-7; TRBD2 matches at 13 bases. The origin of this receptor is a female donor in good health, enrolled as a control in a pregnancy study. The specimen was peripheral blood, collected after pregnancy. In DNA form, the CDR3 reads TGCGCCAGCAGCCAAGAGGGACTAGCGGGATACGAGCAGTACTTC. This gives the protein CASSQEGLAGYEQYF.